A selection of T cell receptor beta chains follows, all from one sample in a study of shared clonotypes between healthy human individuals. Sequencing used immunoSEQ multiplex PCR; TCRdb keeps in-frame clones, though not all of them. The sample includes roughly 2,000,000 clones, approximately 92% seen only once; the top ten take 1.5% to 2%. The source material was naive CD8+ T cells from PBMCs. These receptors came from a man between 18 and 35 years old in good health. Some clones in this sample may be carry-over from other donors' samples. CDR3s include the opening cysteine and the closing phenylalanine or tryptophan. The order of the fields is clone size, V gene, D gene, J gene, CDR3 DNA, CDR3 protein. D genes are given only for firm matches. Rows give clone size only sometimes, using once, few, many, or a class for an expanded clone.

NA,TRBV27,NA,TRBJ2-2,TGTGCCAGCAGTTTGGGGACGAACACCGGGGAGCTGTTTTTT,CASSLGTNTGELFF
once,TRBV10-1,TRBD2,TRBJ2-7,TGCGCCAGCAGGGACCAAACTAGCGACGAGCAGTACTTC,CASRDQTSDEQYF
few,TRBV7-9,TRBD1,TRBJ1-1,TGTGCCAGCAGCACCGGGACAGGGGTCTCTGAAGCTTTCTTT,CASSTGTGVSEAFF
NA,TRBV28,TRBD1,TRBJ1-1,TGTGCCAGCAGTTTAACTCAGGGGGCAATAGTTAACACTGAAGCTTTCTTT,CASSLTQGAIVNTEAFF
NA,TRBV4-3,NA,TRBJ2-1,TGCGCCAGCAGCCCCCGTTTAGTGCGGGACTACAATGAGCAGTTCTTC,CASSPRLVRDYNEQFF
once,TRBV5-4,NA,TRBJ2-7,TGTGCCAGCAACTGGGGGGACTCCGAGCAGTACTTC,CASNWGDSEQYF
NA,TRBV11-2,NA,TRBJ2-7,TGTGCCAGCAGCTTAGTTTGGTACGAGCAGTACTTC,CASSLVWYEQYF
NA,TRBV5-6,NA,TRBJ2-7,TGTGCCAGCAGCTTTTATCAACAGAACCTCTACGAGCAGTACTTC,CASSFYQQNLYEQYF
NA,TRBV27,NA,TRBJ1-5,TGTGCCAGCAGGATGGCTGGCAATCAGCCCCAGCATTTT,CASRMAGNQPQHF
NA,TRBV7-8,TRBD2,TRBJ2-1,TGTGCCGGCAGCTCGGGACTAGCGGGAGGGATGCTAAGCTCCTACAATGAGCAGTTCTTC,CAGSSGLAGGMLSSYNEQFF
NA,TRBV28,TRBD2,TRBJ2-3,TGTGCCAGCAGTGCGAGCGGGGGCACAGATACGCAGTATTTT,CASSASGGTDTQYF
NA,TRBV10-3,NA,TRBJ2-2,TGTGCCATCAGTGATTGGGACGACAACACCGGGGAGCTGTTTTTT,CAISDWDDNTGELFF
NA,TRBV11-2,NA,TRBJ2-7,TGTGCCAGCAGCTTAGCATCGGGACCGGGACCCTACGAGCAGTACTTC,CASSLASGPGPYEQYF
NA,TRBV5-5,TRBD1,TRBJ2-3,TGTGCCAGCAGTTCACCGGGACAGGACTTCACAGATACGCAGTATTTT,CASSSPGQDFTDTQYF
NA,TRBV5-1,TRBD1,TRBJ2-2,TGCGCCAGCAGCCAACCAAGGACAGGGGGCGCCGACGGGGAGCTGTTTTTT,CASSQPRTGGADGELFF
once,TRBV2,TRBD1,TRBJ1-2,TGTGCCAGCCTGGGACAGGGGGCGGGGGATGGCTACACCTTC,CASLGQGAGDGYTF
NA,TRBV5-5,NA,TRBJ2-6,TGTGCCAGCAGCCTCTCGGACGGCATGATCTCTGGGGCCAACGTCCTGACTTTC,CASSLSDGMISGANVLTF
once,TRBV23-1,TRBD1,TRBJ1-5,TGCGCCAGCAGTCGTTCGGGACAGGGGGAGGGTAGCAATCAGCCCCAGCATTTT,CASSRSGQGEGSNQPQHF
NA,TRBV7-8,TRBD2,TRBJ2-7,TGTGCCAGCAGCCCCATGGGACTAGGGTACGAGCAGTACTTC,CASSPMGLGYEQYF
once,TRBV29-1,TRBD2,TRBJ2-1,TGCAGCGTCACTAGCGGGAGCTCCTACAATGAGCAGTTCTTC,CSVTSGSSYNEQFF
NA,TRBV14,NA,TRBJ1-1,TGTGCCAGCAGCCAAGCGAGGGGACCGGGCGGGACTCTCACTGAAGCTTTCTTT,CASSQARGPGGTLTEAFF
once,TRBV27,TRBD2,TRBJ2-7,TGTGCCAGCAGCCCTACTAGCGGGATCGGGGCCTACGAGCAGTACTTC,CASSPTSGIGAYEQYF
NA,TRBV7-3,TRBD2,TRBJ2-1,TGTGCCAGCAGCTTCCGACTAGCGGGACCCGACCTCCGTCACAATGAGCAGTTCTTC,CASSFRLAGPDLRHNEQFF
NA,TRBV2,NA,TRBJ1-3,TGTGCCAGCAGAGGATTCGAACTTACAGAGACTATTTCTGGAAACACCATATATTTT,CASRGFELTETISGNTIYF
NA,TRBV5-1,NA,TRBJ2-1,TGCGCCAGCAGCTGGGGGACTCTACGGTCCGATGAGCAGTTCTTC,CASSWGTLRSDEQFF
NA,TRBV27,NA,TRBJ2-5,TGTGCCAGCAGTTTATCGCCCACCCTGGGGGAGACCCAGTACTTC,CASSLSPTLGETQYF
NA,TRBV9,TRBD2,TRBJ2-3,TGTGCCAGCAGCTTTAGCGGGAGGGCTTTAGATACGCAGTATTTT,CASSFSGRALDTQYF
NA,TRBV7-9,NA,TRBJ2-2,TGTGCCAGCAGCTTAGTGGGCGGGAACACCGGGGAGCTGTTTTTT,CASSLVGGNTGELFF
NA,TRBV10-3,NA,TRBJ2-1,TGTGCCACCGGGTCGAGCAATGAGCAGTTCTTC,CATGSSNEQFF
NA,TRBV18,TRBD1,TRBJ2-7,TGTGCCAGCTCACAAACTCTCTCGGACAGGGGCAGTTGGTACGAGCAGTACTTC,CASSQTLSDRGSWYEQYF
once,TRBV13,TRBD1,TRBJ2-3,TGTGCCAGCAGCTCCGACAGGGGGAACACAGATACGCAGTATTTT,CASSSDRGNTDTQYF
NA,TRBV5-6,TRBD2,TRBJ2-1,TGTGCCAGCAGCTTGGGGGAGGGCTCCTACAATGAGCAGTTCTTC,CASSLGEGSYNEQFF
NA,TRBV15,NA,TRBJ2-6,TGTGCCACCAGCAGAGTCTCTGGGGCCAACGTCCTGACTTTC,CATSRVSGANVLTF
NA,TRBV4-3,NA,TRBJ2-7,TGCGCCAGCACCCCTAGCCGGGGTTCCTCCTACGAGCAGTACTTC,CASTPSRGSSYEQYF
NA,TRBV19,NA,TRBJ2-7,TGTGCCAGTAGCTCTCCGGGGCACTACGAGCAGTACTTC,CASSSPGHYEQYF
NA,TRBV7-9,NA,TRBJ2-7,TGTGCCAGCAGCTTCGGGAGAATGGACGAGCAGTACTTC,CASSFGRMDEQYF
NA,TRBV27,NA,TRBJ2-1,TGTGCCAGCAGCCCACAGGGAGATGAGCAGTTCTTC,CASSPQGDEQFF
NA,TRBV27,NA,TRBJ2-1,TGTGCCAGCAGTTTATACAGGGAAACTGAGCAGTTCTTC,CASSLYRETEQFF
NA,TRBV6-1,NA,TRBJ1-5,TGTGCCAGCAGTGGTCCTCATCAGGGGAGCCGGTTAAGCAATCAGCCCCAGCATTTT,CASSGPHQGSRLSNQPQHF
once,TRBV29-1,NA,TRBJ2-3,TGCAGCGTGAAGGGGAAGGGCACAGATACGCAGTATTTT,CSVKGKGTDTQYF
once,TRBV19,TRBD1,TRBJ1-1,TGTGCCAGTAGTATAATCGCCTGGGGCACAGGGGACACTGAAGCTTTCTTT,CASSIIAWGTGDTEAFF
NA,TRBV7-3,TRBD1,TRBJ2-1,TGTGCCAGCAGCTTCCGGGACAGGAAGGATGAGCAGTTCTTC,CASSFRDRKDEQFF
NA,TRBV14,NA,TRBJ1-2,TGTGCCAGCAGCCAATACAGAAATAACTATGGCTACACCTTC,CASSQYRNNYGYTF
NA,TRBV11-2,TRBD1,TRBJ2-7,TGTGCCAGCAGCCCAAGGGAAGGGGGCCTCTACGAGCAGTACTTC,CASSPREGGLYEQYF
NA,TRBV7-6,NA,TRBJ2-2,TGTGCCAGCAGCTTGAGCACCGGGGAGCTGTTTTTT,CASSLSTGELFF
NA,TRBV7-6,NA,TRBJ2-1,TGTGCCAGCAGCTTATCAGGCCTGGGGAGCTCCTACAATGAGCAGTTCTTC,CASSLSGLGSSYNEQFF